The present T cell receptor (beta chain) was sequenced within a study of memory CD4+ T cells and cytomegalovirus serostatus. Looking at the study overall: This sample comes from healthy Belgian adults, about nine CMV seropositive, approximately 25 seronegative.

The CDR3 contains 14 residues. Trimming removed 2 bases at V and 3 bases at J, with 10 bases between. The germline V gene encodes CDR1 SGHTA and CDR2 FQGNSA. General study results and limits: CMV serostatus prediction reached median AUC approximately 0.95, or 0.91 with US-trained model.

With respect to this clone: Antigen: not known.

The sort gate was single viable CD3+CD4+CD8-CD45RO+ cells for memory CD4+ T cells. TCRdb's table, derived via immunoSEQ multiplex PCR, lists solely in-frame clones and lacks some. Of around 44,000 clones listed, more than 60% are singletons. The sequencing sample was made of memory CD4+ T cells from blood. This receptor was taken from an adult in good health and CMV-seronegative. The V gene is TRBV7-2, the J gene TRBJ1-1; D is perhaps TRBD1 (5 bases). Written as DNA, the CDR3 is TGTGCCAGCAGCTTACAGGGAGGGTACACTGAAGCTTTCTTT. It codes for CASSLQGGYTEAFF.